This TCR beta chain came from a study of PD-1 blockade in classical Hodgkin lymphoma. Whole-study results and caveats: In CD4+ cells, TCR diversity went up significantly by C4D1, but in CD8+ cells it did not.

The V gene end was trimmed by 4 bases and the J gene end by 6 bases; junction bases not matched to a gene: 8. The CDR3 length is 14 residues. Germline loops: CDR1 GTSNPN, CDR2 SVGIG (reference sequence). TCRdb keeps only in-frame clones here, not all; method: immunoSEQ multiplex PCR. The repertoire includes around 19,000 clones, roughly 73% of them detected once, and less than 25% sits in the top ten. For this clone: The antigen remains unidentified.

All the patients suffered relapse after autologous stem cell transplantation, and brentuximab vedotin exposure differed. The specimen comprised peripheral blood mononuclear cells (PBMCs), sampled before the second cycle of nivolumab. The clonotype was recovered from a human donor with classical Hodgkin lymphoma. V and J are TRBV30 and TRBJ2-7, with 11 bases that match TRBD2. CDR3 sequence: CAWTQEGTSGEQYF. The CDR3 DNA is TGTGCCTGGACGCAGGAGGGGACTAGCGGCGAGCAGTACTTC.